What follows describes a single T cell receptor beta chain. Germline assignment: CDR1 SGHNT and CDR2 YYREEE (reference sequence). There are 15 residues in the CDR3. Trimming removed 0 bases at V and 5 bases at J, with 11 bases between. This table comes from immunoSEQ multiplex PCR, and its TCRdb copy is limited to in-frame clones, with some not included. The repertoire has 65,000 to 70,000 clones, roughly 86% of them found once; the top ten carry more than 3.5%. This sample was taken from a study of blood T cell repertoires in COVID-19. The rearrangement uses TRBV5-4 and TRBJ1-4; possible D gene TRBD1, 5 bases. Sequences were obtained from peripheral blood. This receptor was taken from a man aged 45-65 years with acute or convalescent COVID-19. The CDR3 DNA reads as TGTGCCAGCAGCTTGGTAGGTCAGGGAAATGAAAAACTGTTTTTT. Translating gives CASSLVGQGNEKLFF.